The rows below give T cell receptor beta chains drawn from one sample of a study of blood T cell repertoires in COVID-19. Generated by immunoSEQ multiplex PCR, the TCRdb table keeps only in-frame clones and is missing some. This repertoire shows around 250,000 clones, over 75% found once; its top ten account for approximately 3.4%. The sequencing sample was made of PBMCs or T cells enriched from blood (not recorded which). These receptors were collected from a woman aged 40 to 49 who had been exposed to COVID-19. Each CDR3 is given with its conserved first and last residue. The order of the fields is J gene, V gene, CDR3 protein.

>TRBJ2-2|TRBV5-6
CASSLSQGVNTGELFF
>TRBJ2-1|TRBV7-9
CASSLGGLAGRLGANEQFF
>TRBJ1-2|TRBV19
CASTSRDRGNYGYTF
>TRBJ2-3|TRBV2
CASSEVGGIGADTQYF
>TRBJ2-7|TRBV2
CASRGDYYEQYF
>TRBJ1-3|TRBV9
CASSPDRTGNTIYF
>TRBJ2-3|TRBV4-1
CASSQLAGGQGDTQYF
>TRBJ1-5|TRBV28
CASRASNQPQHF
>TRBJ1-2|TRBV28
CASLGDPWGGYTF
>TRBJ2-5|TRBV6-5
CASTSGVPETQYF
>TRBJ2-6|TRBV4-1
CASSQGPSGANVLTF
>TRBJ2-1|TRBV6-5
CASSYSFLADPNEQFF
>TRBJ2-3|TRBV19
CASSQKGTRISTDTQYF
>TRBJ2-2|TRBV3-1/TRBV3-2
CASSLFGSGGSGELFF
>TRBJ2-7|TRBV4-1
CASSQVASGTSTYEQYF
>TRBJ2-1|TRBV7-8
CASSIRPSGGGRNEQFF
>TRBJ1-2|TRBV2
CASILPRTGGAGGYTF
>TRBJ2-7|TRBV19
CASSQQGYEQYF
>TRBJ2-7|TRBV10-3
CATRTGAYEQYF
>TRBJ2-3|TRBV2
CASSGGLAGVHLGRDTQYF
>TRBJ2-3|TRBV29-1
CSVVGTFNTDTQYF
>TRBJ2-1|TRBV6-5
CASSYGEGEQFF
>TRBJ2-4|TRBV15
CATSRGTTSGSAKNIQYF
>TRBJ2-1|TRBV20-1
CSASHALRAGTNNEQFF
>TRBJ1-5|TRBV7-9
CASSRGEQPQHF
>TRBJ1-3|TRBV7-9
CASSQTGDPRNTIYF
>TRBJ1-1|TRBV30
CAWVRGLDTEAFF
>TRBJ1-5|TRBV28
CASLEGSNQPQHF
>TRBJ2-1|TRBV6-2/TRBV6-3
CASSPVRPSDEQFF
>TRBJ2-3|TRBV9
CASSAGGGTHTDTQYF
>TRBJ2-1|TRBV6-5
CASRPGGLSQQFF